The sequence of this T cell receptor beta chain was determined in a study of blood T cell repertoires in COVID-19. The CDR3 runs 14 residues. The ends were cut back, 7 bases at V and 0 bases at J, with 9 bases in the middle. Germline V gives CDR1 KGHDR, CDR2 SFDVKD. Profiled with immunoSEQ multiplex PCR; TCRdb holds only in-frame clones, not every one. The sample consists of hundreds of thousands of clones, under 90% of them appearing once. The sequenced material came from peripheral blood. This TCR came from a middle-aged woman with active or convalescent COVID-19. The V gene is TRBV24-1, the J gene TRBJ1-3; D unresolved. DNA for the CDR3: TGTGCCACCAGCCACCCGAGCTCTGGAAACACCATATATTTT. Protein: CATSHPSSGNTIYF.